Listed below are T cell receptor beta chains from one sample, sequenced in a study of control samples from healthy donors and cancer patients. The method was immunoSEQ multiplex PCR; TCRdb's version includes in-frame clones alone and lacks a portion of them. The repertoire includes around 68,000 clones, about 83% of them detected once, and approximately 14% sits in the top ten. Sequencing used blood. The origin of the receptors is a man in his sixties in good health. CDR3s include the opening cysteine and the closing phenylalanine or tryptophan. A D gene is named only where the DNA matches it firmly. Size is stated for part of the rows, as once, few or many counts, or as a class when the clone is expanded.

>TRBV6-5|TRBJ1-3|TRBD1|.
CASGTGRTGNTIYF
TGTGCCAGCGGGACAGGCCGAACTGGAAACACCATATATTTT
>TRBV19|TRBJ2-3|.|.
CASSILAGDTQYF
TGTGCCAGTAGTATACTTGCCGGGGATACGCAGTATTTT
>TRBV4-3|TRBJ2-1|.|.
CASSQDPGDNEQFF
TGCGCCAGCAGCCAAGATCCGGGGGATAATGAGCAGTTCTTC
>TRBV7-9|TRBJ2-3|.|.
CASRLLSEDTQYF
TGTGCCAGCCGCCTTCTGTCGGAGGATACGCAGTATTTT
>TRBV13|TRBJ2-2|TRBD1|large
CASSPPGGWDTGELFF
TGTGCCAGCAGCCCCCCAGGGGGCTGGGACACCGGGGAGCTGTTTTTT
>TRBV24-1|TRBJ2-1|.|.
CATGSSSYNEQFF
TGTGCCACCGGGAGTTCCTCCTACAATGAGCAGTTCTTC
>TRBV11-2|TRBJ2-2|.|.
CASSHGTTGELFF
TGTGCCAGCAGCCACGGAACCACCGGGGAGCTGTTTTTT
>TRBV5-1|TRBJ1-2|.|.
CASSLPNTGFSDGYTF
TGCGCCAGCAGCTTGCCTAATACAGGGTTTTCTGATGGCTACACCTTC
>TRBV28|TRBJ2-3|TRBD2|.
CASSFGLAGGSSTDTQYF
TGTGCCAGCAGTTTTGGTCTAGCGGGAGGGTCTAGCACAGATACGCAGTATTTT
>TRBV6-5|TRBJ1-1|.|.
CASGTGSMNTEAFF
TGTGCCAGTGGGACCGGTTCCATGAACACTGAAGCTTTCTTT
>TRBV5-6|TRBJ1-5|TRBD1|.
CASSFGTGENQPQHF
TGTGCCAGCAGCTTCGGCACAGGGGAGAATCAGCCCCAGCATTTT
>TRBV6-2/TRBV6-3|TRBJ2-1|.|.
CASSTGTQKTRASYNEQFF
TGTGCCAGCAGCACCGGGACTCAGAAAACCCGGGCATCCTACAATGAGCAGTTCTTC
>TRBV6-5|TRBJ1-6|.|.
CASKEDYNSPLHF
TGTGCCAGCAAAGAAGACTATAATTCACCCCTCCACTTT
>TRBV4-1|TRBJ1-2|TRBD1|.
CASSHPLGQGIANYGYTF
TGCGCCAGCAGCCACCCTCTGGGACAGGGGATAGCTAACTATGGCTACACCTTC
>TRBV6-5|TRBJ2-7|.|.
CASSRGALGSYEQYF
TGTGCCAGCTCCCGGGGGGCACTGGGGTCCTACGAGCAGTACTTC
>TRBV6-5|TRBJ1-6|TRBD1|.
CASSRRDRGNSPLHF
TGTGCCAGCAGTCGCCGGGACAGAGGCAATTCACCCCTCCACTTT
>TRBV28|TRBJ2-7|.|few
CASSSNGKQTYEQYF
TGTGCCAGCAGTTCTAACGGGAAGCAGACGTACGAGCAGTACTTC
>TRBV7-2|TRBJ1-2|.|.
CASSPSGDPGSRYTF
TGTGCCAGCAGCCCTAGCGGGGACCCTGGGTCGCGCTACACCTTC
>TRBV5-4|TRBJ2-2|.|few
CASSPAGGGTNTGELFF
TGTGCCAGCAGCCCGGCAGGCGGCGGCACGAACACCGGGGAGCTGTTTTTT
>TRBV2|TRBJ1-2|.|.
CASLTAGYYGYTF
TGTGCCAGCCTAACCGCAGGGTACTATGGCTACACCTTC
>TRBV9|TRBJ1-2|.|.
CASSVDGGGGYTF
TGTGCCAGCAGCGTAGACGGGGGAGGTGGCTACACCTTC
>TRBV3-1/TRBV3-2|TRBJ2-3|.|.
CASSPGHSTDTQYF
TGTGCCAGCAGCCCGGGACATTCCACAGATACGCAGTATTTT
>TRBV6-6|TRBJ2-3|.|.
CASSPIRIADTQYF
TGTGCCAGCAGCCCAATAAGGATCGCAGATACGCAGTATTTT
>TRBV7-8|TRBJ1-2|TRBD1|.
CASSLRTGGSGYTF
TGTGCCAGCAGCTTACGGACAGGGGGCTCTGGCTACACCTTC
>TRBV7-8|TRBJ2-1|TRBD2|few
CASTPGTSGRDEQFF
TGTGCCAGCACGCCCGGGACTAGCGGGAGGGATGAGCAGTTCTTC
>TRBV19|TRBJ1-1|.|.
CASSIGAQVGYTEAFF
TGTGCCAGTAGTATAGGTGCACAGGTGGGTTACACTGAAGCTTTCTTT
>TRBV24-1|TRBJ2-1|TRBD2|.
CATSDPKTSGSLDEQFF
TGTGCCACCAGTGACCCTAAGACTAGCGGGAGTTTAGATGAGCAGTTCTTC
>TRBV6-5|TRBJ1-2|.|.
CANSRAGGFSYGYTF
TGTGCCAACAGTCGCGCCGGGGGGTTCAGCTATGGCTACACCTTC
>TRBV19|TRBJ2-1|TRBD2|few
CASSQLAGVGDEQFF
TGTGCCAGTAGCCAACTAGCGGGAGTGGGGGATGAGCAGTTCTTC
>TRBV7-9|TRBJ1-4|TRBD1|.
CASSPRQGASNEKLFF
TGTGCCAGCAGCCCCCGACAGGGGGCCTCTAATGAAAAACTGTTTTTT
>TRBV4-3|TRBJ2-2|.|.
CASRPEPSGTGELFF
TGCGCCAGCAGGCCGGAGCCCTCAGGCACCGGGGAGCTGTTTTTT
>TRBV7-2|TRBJ1-5|.|.
CASSFMGQPQHF
TGTGCCAGCAGCTTTATGGGTCAGCCCCAGCATTTT
>TRBV5-1|TRBJ2-5|TRBD2|.
CASSLVAGGVQETQYF
TGCGCCAGCAGCTTGGTAGCGGGAGGAGTTCAGGAGACCCAGTACTTC
>TRBV15|TRBJ1-6|.|.
CATSRVQDSPLHF
TGTGCCACCAGCAGAGTCCAAGATTCACCCCTCCACTTT
>TRBV11-2|TRBJ2-1|.|.
CASSLGPSRNEQFF
TGTGCCAGCAGCTTAGGTCCTAGCAGGAATGAGCAGTTCTTC
>TRBV5-5|TRBJ1-1|TRBD1|.
CASSWGTGGTEAFF
TGTGCCAGCAGCTGGGGGACAGGGGGCACTGAAGCTTTCTTT
>TRBV3-1/TRBV3-2|TRBJ2-1|TRBD1|.
CASSRSGTGNNEQFF
TGTGCCAGCAGCCGCTCCGGGACAGGGAACAATGAGCAGTTCTTC
>TRBV19|TRBJ1-4|TRBD1|.
CASSSPDRGNEKLFF
TGTGCCAGTAGTAGCCCGGACAGGGGCAATGAAAAACTGTTTTTT
>TRBV27|TRBJ2-7|.|once
CASSLAAGAGIYEQYF
TGTGCCAGCAGTTTAGCGGCAGGGGCCGGGATCTACGAGCAGTACTTC
>TRBV6-2/TRBV6-3|TRBJ2-2|.|.
CASSRSGDTGELFF
TGTGCCAGCAGCCGATCAGGGGACACCGGGGAGCTGTTTTTT
>TRBV24-1|TRBJ2-1|TRBD2|.
CATSFLGTSGVDEQFF
TGTGCCACCAGTTTCCTCGGGACTAGCGGCGTCGATGAGCAGTTCTTC
>TRBV7-2|TRBJ2-3|TRBD2|.
CASAETTGGTQYF
TGTGCCAGCGCGGAGACTACGGGGGGGACGCAGTATTTT
>TRBV14|TRBJ2-1|TRBD1|.
CASSRRTGSYNEQFF
TGTGCCAGCAGCCGAAGGACAGGATCCTACAATGAGCAGTTCTTC
>TRBV19|TRBJ2-2|TRBD1|once
CASSPGTGVVGELFF
TGTGCCAGTAGTCCTGGGACAGGGGTTGTCGGGGAGCTGTTTTTT
>TRBV7-2|TRBJ2-7|.|.
CASSFTRYEQYF
TGTGCCAGCAGCTTTACGAGGTACGAGCAGTACTTC
>TRBV7-2|TRBJ2-1|TRBD2|.
CASSLRRGAPYNEQFF
TGTGCCAGCAGCTTAAGGCGGGGGGCACCCTACAATGAGCAGTTCTTC
>TRBV7-9|TRBJ2-5|TRBD2|.
CASSPGLAGGGETQYF
TGTGCCAGCAGCCCAGGACTAGCGGGAGGAGGGGAGACCCAGTACTTC
>TRBV7-2|TRBJ2-7|TRBD2|.
CASRTSGRASEQYF
TGTGCCAGCAGAACTAGCGGGAGGGCCAGCGAGCAGTACTTC
>TRBV5-1|TRBJ2-2|TRBD1|.
CASSLDRGNTGELFF
TGCGCCAGCAGCTTGGACAGGGGTAACACCGGGGAGCTGTTTTTT
>TRBV29-1|TRBJ2-7|TRBD2|.
CSVGGLAGNPKQYF
TGCAGCGTTGGGGGACTAGCGGGGAACCCCAAGCAGTACTTC
>TRBV7-9|TRBJ2-7|TRBD1|.
CASSPMDRTRYEQYF
TGTGCCAGCAGCCCAATGGACAGGACACGCTACGAGCAGTACTTC
>TRBV15|TRBJ1-2|.|once
CATSRDLGREGGYTF
TGTGCCACCAGCAGAGATCTCGGCAGGGAAGGAGGCTACACCTTC
>TRBV19|TRBJ2-3|.|.
CASSMGLTTDTQYF
TGTGCCAGTAGTATGGGGCTGACCACAGATACGCAGTATTTT
>TRBV5-1|TRBJ2-3|.|.
CASSPRTSPSTDTQYF
TGCGCCAGCAGCCCCCGGACTTCCCCTAGCACAGATACGCAGTATTTT
>TRBV18|TRBJ2-1|TRBD2|.
CASSPSSGSYNEQFF
TGTGCCAGCTCACCTTCTAGCGGGAGTTACAATGAGCAGTTCTTC
>TRBV4-2|TRBJ2-2|.|.
CASSQGVGLTGELFF
TGTGCCAGCAGCCAAGGGGTCGGTTTGACCGGGGAGCTGTTTTTT
>TRBV5-1|TRBJ1-5|.|few
CASSLGDLPNQPQHF
TGCGCCAGCAGCTTGGGCGACTTGCCTAATCAGCCCCAGCATTTT
>TRBV28|TRBJ2-7|.|once
CASSLANAGVVYEQYF
TGTGCCAGCAGTTTAGCGAATGCAGGGGTCGTCTACGAGCAGTACTTC
>TRBV3-1/TRBV3-2|TRBJ1-3|.|.
CASSHGPSGNTIYF
TGTGCCAGCAGCCATGGACCCTCTGGAAACACCATATATTTT
>TRBV5-1|TRBJ2-3|TRBD1|once
CASSPGSRGPDTQYF
TGCGCCAGCAGCCCGGGATCTAGGGGGCCCGATACGCAGTATTTT